This is a list of T cell receptor beta chains from one sample in a study of identical twins. TCRdb re-called the 5' RACE reads with MiXCR, one entry per CDR3 protein. The sample carries a few hundred thousand distinct CDR3 sequences, roughly a quarter recorded once. The same sample was also used in a study of T cells expressing NK-cell markers.

Sample: CD4+ T cells sorted from blood. These receptors were collected from a young woman in good health. CDR3s include the opening cysteine and the closing phenylalanine or tryptophan. The D gene is left open where the match is weak. Size tells how often a clone was seen (once, few, many) or the class of an expanded clone, and some rows leave it out.

>TRBV2|-|TRBJ1-2|-
CASSRERVDYGYTF
TGTGCCAGCAGTCGCGAAAGGGTGGACTATGGCTACACCTTC
>TRBV19|-|TRBJ2-7|few
CASSERTVGPYEQYF
TGTGCCAGTAGTGAGCGTACAGTTGGTCCCTACGAGCAGTACTTC
>TRBV6-2/TRBV6-3|-|TRBJ2-7|-
CASSYRDIYEQYF
TGTGCCAGCAGTTACAGGGATATATACGAGCAGTACTTC
>TRBV12-3/TRBV12-4|-|TRBJ2-4|-
CASSFRRDNKNIQYF
TGTGCCAGCAGCTTTCGCCGGGACAATAAAAACATTCAGTACTTC
>TRBV5-1|TRBD2|TRBJ2-7|-
CASSLSGTSGAYEQYF
TGCGCCAGCAGCTTGAGCGGGACTAGCGGAGCCTACGAGCAGTACTTC
>TRBV7-2|-|TRBJ2-1|-
CASSYRLGEQFF
TGTGCCAGCAGCTACCGTTTGGGTGAGCAGTTCTTC
>TRBV5-1|TRBD1|TRBJ1-2|many
CASSRDRGRHGYTF
TGCGCCAGCAGCAGAGACAGGGGAAGACATGGCTACACCTTC
>TRBV14|-|TRBJ1-1|few
CASSQVFSGWGYTEAFF
TGTGCCAGCAGCCAAGTCTTCTCGGGGTGGGGGTACACTGAAGCTTTCTTT
>TRBV5-1|-|TRBJ2-7|-
CASSLTQARRNYEQYF
TGCGCCAGCAGCTTGACGCAGGCAAGAAGGAACTACGAGCAGTACTTC
>TRBV6-1|-|TRBJ2-5|-
CASTPPGYRGETQYF
TGTGCCAGCACCCCGCCCGGTTACAGAGGGGAGACCCAGTACTTC
>TRBV5-1|-|TRBJ2-7|-
CASSFGGAEQYF
TGCGCCAGCAGCTTTGGGGGCGCCGAGCAGTACTTC
>TRBV7-2|TRBD2|TRBJ2-4|-
CACSFLAGGQNIQYF
TGTGCCTGCAGCTTCCTAGCGGGGGGACAAAACATTCAGTACTTC
>TRBV4-3|TRBD1|TRBJ1-5|-
CASSQIHRDRVDNQPQHF
TGCGCCAGCAGCCAAATCCACCGGGACAGGGTAGACAATCAGCCCCAGCATTTT
>TRBV10-3|-|TRBJ2-7|few
CAISVVLATHEQYF
TGTGCCATCAGTGTCGTACTAGCTACCCACGAGCAGTACTTC
>TRBV2|TRBD1|TRBJ2-2|few
CASSQGVDTGELFF
TGTGCCAGCAGTCAGGGGGTGGACACCGGGGAGCTGTTTTTT
>TRBV6-2/TRBV6-3|-|TRBJ2-2|-
CASSYFPGELFF
TGTGCCAGCAGTTACTTCCCCGGGGAGCTGTTTTTT
>TRBV15|-|TRBJ1-3|few
CATSREASSGNTIYF
TGTGCCACCAGCAGAGAAGCCAGCTCTGGAAACACCATATATTTT
>TRBV9|TRBD1|TRBJ2-5|-
CASSYRPQGARQETQYF
TGTGCCAGCAGCTACCGACCACAGGGGGCTCGTCAAGAGACCCAGTACTTC
>TRBV12-5|-|TRBJ2-3|-
CASGPPLTGDTQYF
TGTGCTAGTGGTCCCCCCTTAACGGGAGATACGCAGTATTTT
>TRBV5-1|-|TRBJ1-6|-
CASRLSAVGSPLHF
TGCGCCAGCAGATTGTCGGCCGTGGGGTCACCCCTCCACTTT
>TRBV5-1|-|TRBJ1-1|few
CASSLDGGKAFF
TGCGCCAGCAGCTTGGACGGGGGGAAAGCTTTCTTT
>TRBV12-3/TRBV12-4|-|TRBJ1-4|few
CASSPGTREKLFF
TGTGCCAGCAGCCCCGGGACAAGGGAAAAACTGTTTTTT
>TRBV5-6|-|TRBJ1-1|-
CASSPNGGPDMNTEAFF
TGTGCCAGCAGCCCGAATGGCGGACCTGACATGAACACTGAAGCTTTCTTT
>TRBV10-3|-|TRBJ2-5|-
CAIRTGETQYF
TGTGCCATCAGGACCGGAGAGACCCAGTACTTC
>TRBV10-1|-|TRBJ2-1|few
CASSGPGHEQFF
TGCGCCAGCAGCGGACCGGGGCATGAGCAGTTCTTC
>TRBV15|-|TRBJ2-1|few
CATSMAGHNEQFF
TGTGCCACCAGCATGGCGGGACACAATGAGCAGTTCTTC
>TRBV9|-|TRBJ1-1|few
CASSVVMETEAFF
TGTGCCAGCAGCGTAGTGATGGAGACTGAAGCTTTCTTT
>TRBV2|-|TRBJ1-2|many
CASSGDFGANYGYTF
TGTGCCAGCAGTGGGGACTTCGGGGCTAACTATGGCTACACCTTC
>TRBV20-1|TRBD1|TRBJ1-2|once
CSAWGQGPLWDGYTF
TGCAGTGCTTGGGGACAGGGTCCGCTTTGGGATGGCTACACCTTC
>TRBV3-1|-|TRBJ2-7|-
CASSPSYSAIYEQYF
TGTGCCAGCAGCCCATCTTATAGCGCCATCTACGAGCAGTACTTC
>TRBV7-2|-|TRBJ2-7|-
CASSLVWSETYEQYF
TGTGCCAGCAGCCTCGTCTGGTCAGAAACCTACGAGCAGTACTTC
>TRBV5-1|TRBD1|TRBJ2-2|-
CASRADRAGSGELFF
TGCGCCAGCAGGGCCGACAGGGCGGGTTCCGGGGAGCTGTTTTTT
>TRBV12-3/TRBV12-4|-|TRBJ2-3|few
CASSWWGAQNTDTQYF
TGTGCCAGCAGTTGGTGGGGGGCGCAGAACACAGATACGCAGTATTTT
>TRBV27|TRBD2|TRBJ2-5|-
CASSILRTSGAQETQYF
TGTGCCAGCAGTATCCTCAGGACTAGCGGGGCCCAAGAGACCCAGTACTTC
>TRBV3-1|TRBD1|TRBJ2-2|-
CASSTTGAATGELFF
TGTGCCAGCAGTACGACAGGGGCGGCCACCGGGGAGCTGTTTTTT
>TRBV5-1|-|TRBJ2-1|-
CASSLAPPGGNEQFF
TGCGCCAGCAGCTTGGCCCCCCCCGGCGGCAATGAGCAGTTCTTC
>TRBV6-5|-|TRBJ1-4|-
CASSYLGRGEKLFF
TGTGCCAGCAGTTACCTGGGAAGGGGAGAAAAACTGTTTTTT
>TRBV12-3/TRBV12-4|-|TRBJ2-2|few
CASNPHTGELFF
TGTGCCAGCAACCCCCACACCGGGGAGCTGTTTTTT
>TRBV20-1|-|TRBJ2-3|-
CSASGWTQYF
TGCAGTGCTAGTGGATGGACGCAGTATTTT
>TRBV6-5|TRBD2|TRBJ2-7|-
CASSYGGTSVYEQYF
TGTGCCAGCAGTTACGGTGGGACTAGCGTTTACGAGCAGTACTTC
>TRBV5-1|TRBD2|TRBJ2-1|few
CASSLMTSGSNEQFF
TGCGCCAGCAGCTTGATGACTAGCGGGAGCAATGAGCAGTTCTTC
>TRBV7-2|-|TRBJ2-1|-
CASKSPRRNEQFF
TGTGCCAGCAAGTCACCACGACGGAATGAGCAGTTCTTC
>TRBV6-5|TRBD1|TRBJ2-5|-
CASSYGTEKYF
TGTGCCAGCAGTTACGGGACAGAGAAGTACTTC
>TRBV20-1|TRBD2|TRBJ2-5|-
CSAGPHRGGPYETQYF
TGCAGTGCTGGCCCTCACCGCGGGGGTCCGTATGAGACCCAGTACTTC
>TRBV11-2|TRBD1|TRBJ2-5|few
CASSFRGFDKETQYF
TGTGCCAGCAGCTTCAGGGGGTTTGATAAGGAGACCCAGTACTTC
>TRBV20-1|-|TRBJ2-1|many
CSARDPRTGSHEQFF
TGCAGTGCTAGAGATCCACGGACCGGGAGCCATGAGCAGTTCTTC
>TRBV29-1|-|TRBJ2-3|-
CSVVRGDTQYF
TGCAGCGTTGTGAGGGGAGATACGCAGTATTTT
>TRBV20-1|-|TRBJ1-3|few
CSASMVSGNTIYF
TGCAGTGCTAGTATGGTTTCTGGAAACACCATATATTTT
>TRBV27|-|TRBJ2-1|few
CASSTHRASYNEQFF
TGTGCCAGCAGTACCCACAGGGCCTCCTACAATGAGCAGTTCTTC
>TRBV29-1|-|TRBJ1-1|-
CSGLMNTEAFF
TGCAGCGGGCTCATGAACACTGAAGCTTTCTTT
>TRBV24-1|-|TRBJ2-7|few
CATSDSQGIPSYEQYF
TGTGCCACCAGTGATTCTCAGGGGATTCCCTCCTACGAGCAGTACTTC
>TRBV20-1|TRBD2|TRBJ2-5|-
CSAPGVGGREETQYF
TGCAGTGCTCCCGGGGTTGGCGGGAGGGAAGAGACCCAGTACTTC
>TRBV15|-|TRBJ2-3|few
CATSRALAATDTQYF
TGTGCCACCAGCAGAGCATTAGCGGCCACAGATACGCAGTATTTT